These T cell receptor beta chains were read from a single sample in a study of Graves' ophthalmopathy and Graves' hyperthyroidism. Via MiXCR, TCRdb re-called the multiplex PCR reads, giving one row per CDR3 protein. The sample lists a few hundred thousand distinct CDR3 sequences; roughly 21% were seen once. The sample comprised peripheral blood. The receptors were sampled from a woman between 18 and 29 years old with stable Graves' hyperthyroidism. CDR3s include the opening cysteine and the closing phenylalanine or tryptophan. A D gene is named only where the DNA matches it firmly. Clone size is not always given. Where it is, it says once, few, many or a class for expanded clones.

J | V | size | D | DNA | CDR3
TRBJ2-7 | TRBV28 | many | TRBD1 | TGTGCCAGCAGTTTCCAGGGGGCGGGGTTCGAGCAGTACTTC | CASSFQGAGFEQYF
TRBJ1-3 | TRBV6-1 | many | - | TGTGCCAGCAGTGAAGGGACGGATGGAAACACCATATATTTT | CASSEGTDGNTIYF
TRBJ1-1 | TRBV20-1 | - | - | TGCAGTGCTAGAGGGCTTACAGGAAACACTGAAGCTTTCTTT | CSARGLTGNTEAFF
TRBJ1-1 | TRBV20-1 | many | TRBD1 | TGCAGTGCTAGAGATCCGGGCGCCCGGACAGGGGGCACGAACACTGAAGCTTTCTTT | CSARDPGARTGGTNTEAFF
TRBJ2-5 | TRBV29-1 | many | TRBD1 | TGCAGCGCAGAGACAGGGGGGGGGGAGACCCAGTACTTC | CSAETGGGETQYF
TRBJ2-5 | TRBV29-1 | once | - | TGCAGCGTTGAAGATCTCTCGGCAGTCCAAGAGACCCAGTACTTC | CSVEDLSAVQETQYF
TRBJ2-4 | TRBV19 | few | TRBD1 | TGTGCCAGTAGTATACCAAATTGGGGACAGGGGATCACGAACATTCAGTACTTC | CASSIPNWGQGITNIQYF
TRBJ2-7 | TRBV25-1 | many | - | TGTGCCAGCAGTACGGACAGCATATCCTACGAGCAGTACTTC | CASSTDSISYEQYF
TRBJ2-5 | TRBV6-2/TRBV6-3 | - | TRBD1 | TGTGCCAGCAGCAGGGACAGGACTCAAGAGACCCAGTACTTC | CASSRDRTQETQYF
TRBJ1-1 | TRBV28 | many | - | TGTGCCAGCATGGGATATACCGAAGCTTTCTTT | CASMGYTEAFF
TRBJ2-7 | TRBV10-3 | few | - | TGTGCCATCAGTGTAGGGGGTAGGAACGAGCAGTACTTC | CAISVGGRNEQYF
TRBJ2-2 | TRBV6-1 | many | TRBD1 | TGTGCCAGCAGTACCCCGGGACAGGGGATCGGGGAGCTGTTTTTT | CASSTPGQGIGELFF
TRBJ2-5 | TRBV19 | many | - | TGTGCCAGTAGTATGACAGCAGGGCGAGAGACCCAGTACTTC | CASSMTAGRETQYF
TRBJ2-5 | TRBV20-1 | many | - | TGCAGTGCCACGGGGGTAGCTCAAGAGACCCAGTACTTC | CSATGVAQETQYF
TRBJ2-5 | TRBV7-2 | few | - | TGTGCCAGCCGCCCGCCGCTAGCTGGAGAGACCCAGTACTTC | CASRPPLAGETQYF
TRBJ1-1 | TRBV18 | many | - | TGTGCCAGCTCATCGACAGGACCCCCACAGCCTACTGAAGCTTTCTTT | CASSSTGPPQPTEAFF
TRBJ2-5 | TRBV27 | many | - | TGTGCCAGCAGCTTCGCCTCGACTAGAGACGAGACCCAGTACTTC | CASSFASTRDETQYF
TRBJ2-5 | TRBV20-1 | many | - | TGCAGTGCTAGAGCTAGCGCGCCAGGGGAAGAGACCCAGTACTTC | CSARASAPGEETQYF
TRBJ1-3 | TRBV6-1 | once | - | TGTGCCAGCAGGCGCGCGGTACAGGGTGCGGACACCATATATTTT | CASRRAVQGADTIYF
TRBJ1-2 | TRBV24-1 | - | - | TGTGCCACCAGTGACCCCGGGCGGAGGGACTATGGCTACACCTTC | CATSDPGRRDYGYTF
TRBJ2-7 | TRBV7-9 | - | TRBD1 | TGTGCCAGCAGCAGCACTGCGACAGGGGACTACGAGCAGTACTTC | CASSSTATGDYEQYF
TRBJ1-5 | TRBV24-1 | many | TRBD1 | TGTGCCACCAGTGATTTACAGGGGGATCAGCCCCAGCATTTT | CATSDLQGDQPQHF
TRBJ1-2 | TRBV7-2 | many | - | TGTGCCAGCAGGCGCCAGAGATGGGTTAGCTATGGCTACACCTTC | CASRRQRWVSYGYTF
TRBJ2-5 | TRBV2 | many | TRBD1 | TGTGCCAGCAGTCAATGGACAGGGCAAGAGACCCAGTACTTC | CASSQWTGQETQYF
TRBJ2-5 | TRBV28 | many | TRBD2 | TGTGCCAGCACCTTATACGGCGGGAGTAGTCTGGAGACCCAGTACTTC | CASTLYGGSSLETQYF
TRBJ1-1 | TRBV6-2/TRBV6-3 | once | - | TGTGCCAGCAGTTACTCGACGACGAGATTCATGAACACTGAAGCTTTCTTT | CASSYSTTRFMNTEAFF
TRBJ1-1 | TRBV10-3 | - | - | TGTGCCATCAGCTGGGGTGACACTGAAGCTTTCTTT | CAISWGDTEAFF
TRBJ2-7 | TRBV20-1 | few | - | TGCAGTGCTAGACGGACAGTCTCCTACGAGCAGTACTTC | CSARRTVSYEQYF
TRBJ2-5 | TRBV7-9 | many | - | TGTGCCAGCAGCCAGAGCATGGGGACCCAGTACTTC | CASSQSMGTQYF
TRBJ2-5 | TRBV12-3/TRBV12-4 | many | - | TGTGCCAGCAGTTTAGAAGGGGATGAGGAGACCCAGTACTTC | CASSLEGDEETQYF
TRBJ1-1 | TRBV6-5 | many | - | TGTGCCAGCAGTTACCCTCACCGGGACGTAAACACTGAAGCTTTCTTT | CASSYPHRDVNTEAFF
TRBJ1-1 | TRBV30 | - | - | TGTGCCTGGAGTGTTCCCGGGGGAGATACTGAAGCTTTCTTT | CAWSVPGGDTEAFF
TRBJ2-5 | TRBV12-5 | - | TRBD2 | TGTGCTAGTGGTTTGGTTAAAGCGGGAGGTTCGGAGACCCAGTACTTC | CASGLVKAGGSETQYF
TRBJ1-1 | TRBV14 | few | - | TGTGCCAGCAGCCCCTTTGGGGGAGTGACCACTGAAGCTTTCTTT | CASSPFGGVTTEAFF
TRBJ2-2 | TRBV11-1 | many | - | TGTGCCGGAAAAACAGGCCTCGGAGCGAACACCGGGGAGCTGTTTTTT | CAGKTGLGANTGELFF
TRBJ1-1 | TRBV12-3/TRBV12-4 | many | TRBD1 | TGTGCCAGCAGGCACGGACAGGTCTTGGACACTGAAGCTTTCTTT | CASRHGQVLDTEAFF
TRBJ1-1 | TRBV6-1 | many | - | TGTGGCAGCAGTGTCTCCTCGAGGGGCACTGAAGCTTTCTTT | CGSSVSSRGTEAFF
TRBJ1-1 | TRBV6-5 | few | - | TGTGCCAGCAGTCACGGCTTGGTCAAGAACACTGAAGCTTTCTTT | CASSHGLVKNTEAFF
TRBJ2-7 | TRBV2 | many | TRBD2 | TGTGCCAGCAGCGTCCACGATAGCGGGGGGTCCTACGAGCAGTACTTC | CASSVHDSGGSYEQYF
TRBJ1-2 | TRBV29-1 | many | - | TGCAGCGTTGACGGGACACCATACTATGGCTACACCTTC | CSVDGTPYYGYTF
TRBJ2-6 | TRBV15 | many | - | TGTGCCACCAGTCGTCCGAACTCTGGGGCCAACGTCCTGACTTTC | CATSRPNSGANVLTF
TRBJ1-1 | TRBV6-1 | many | TRBD1 | TGTGCCAGCAGGGACCGACAGGGGGCCGTGAACACTGAAGCTTTCTTT | CASRDRQGAVNTEAFF